The rows below give T cell receptor beta chains drawn from one sample of a study of early T cells in non-severe SARS-CoV-2 infection. TCRdb re-derived calls from the 5' RACE reads in MiXCR, one entry per CDR3 protein. Here the sample spans about 79,000 distinct CDR3 sequences, less than 15% being singletons. Sequencing was performed on whole blood. These receptors were obtained from an adult who was a healthcare worker with PCR-confirmed SARS-CoV-2 infection or an uninfected control (not recorded which). Each CDR3 is given with its conserved first and last residue.

v_call,j_call,cdr3_aa
TRBV28,TRBJ1-2,CASSFSDRLNYGYTF
TRBV29-1,TRBJ2-2,CSVGGGTGELFF
TRBV6-1,TRBJ2-3,CVSSDWSREPYTDTQYF
TRBV18,TRBJ2-1,CASSPPSRAGRDNEQFF
TRBV6-5,TRBJ2-6,CASSYIRESGANVLTF
TRBV2,TRBJ1-1,CASKQGEGRTEAFF
TRBV7-9,TRBJ2-5,CASSYRQGQETQYF
TRBV20-1,TRBJ1-6,CSASFAPDRANSPLHF
TRBV29-1,TRBJ1-2,CSVEDWGDRDRYGYTF
TRBV2,TRBJ2-7,CASREEGGPSYEQYF
TRBV20-1,TRBJ2-7,CSARDRGEQYF
TRBV7-7,TRBJ2-1,CASSLGEASHNEQFF
TRBV3-1,TRBJ1-1,CASSLGSNTEVFF
TRBV7-9,TRBJ1-1,CASSLRETEAFF
TRBV12-3/TRBV12-4,TRBJ2-3,CASSPSLSGRAARTDTQYF